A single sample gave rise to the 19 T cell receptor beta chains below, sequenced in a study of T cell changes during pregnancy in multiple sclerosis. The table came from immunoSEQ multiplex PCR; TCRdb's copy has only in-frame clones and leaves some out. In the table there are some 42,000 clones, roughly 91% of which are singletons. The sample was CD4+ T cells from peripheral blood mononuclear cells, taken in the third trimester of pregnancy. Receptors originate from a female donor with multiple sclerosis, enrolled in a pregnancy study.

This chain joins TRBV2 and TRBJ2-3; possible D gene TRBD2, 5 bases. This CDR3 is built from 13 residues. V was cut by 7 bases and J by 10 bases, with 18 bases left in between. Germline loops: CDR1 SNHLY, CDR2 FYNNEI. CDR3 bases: TGTGCCAGCAAGGAGGCCCCGCAAGTGGCGCAGTATTTT. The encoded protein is CASKEAPQVAQYF. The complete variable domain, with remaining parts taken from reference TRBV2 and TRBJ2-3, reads EPEVTQTPSHQVTQMGQEVILRCVPISNHLYFYWYRQILGQKVEFLVSFYNNEISEKSEIFDDQFSVERPDGSNFTLKIRSTKLEDSAMYFCASKEAPQVAQYFGPGTRLTVL.

For the CDR3, the DNA is TGCAGTGCTCGGACTTTAGAGACCCAGTACTTC. Translating gives CSARTLETQYF. The chain links TRBV20-1 to TRBJ2-5, with D perhaps matching TRBD2 (5 bases). The V end lost 5 bases, the J end lost 4 bases, and 8 bases lay between the germline ends. Germline V lookup: CDR1 DFQATT, CDR2 SNEGSKA (reference sequence). The CDR3 has 11 residues.

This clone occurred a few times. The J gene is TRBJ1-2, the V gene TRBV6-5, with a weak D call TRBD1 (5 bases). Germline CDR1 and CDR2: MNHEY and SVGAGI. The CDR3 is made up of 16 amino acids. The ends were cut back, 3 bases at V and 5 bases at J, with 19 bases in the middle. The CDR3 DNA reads TGTGCCAGCAGTTATTTTACCGGGACTGCCACTTATGGCTACACCTTC. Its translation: CASSYFTGTATYGYTF.

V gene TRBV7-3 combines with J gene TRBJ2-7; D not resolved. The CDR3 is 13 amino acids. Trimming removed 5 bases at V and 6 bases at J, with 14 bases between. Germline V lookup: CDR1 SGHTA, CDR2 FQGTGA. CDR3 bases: TGTGCCAGCAGCCCAAAGGTCCCGGGCGAGCAGTACTTC. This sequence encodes CASSPKVPGEQYF.

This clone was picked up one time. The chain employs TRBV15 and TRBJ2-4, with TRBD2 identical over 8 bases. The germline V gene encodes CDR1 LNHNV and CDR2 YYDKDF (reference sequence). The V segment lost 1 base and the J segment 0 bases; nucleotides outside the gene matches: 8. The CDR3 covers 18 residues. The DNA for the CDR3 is TGTGCCACCAGCAGAGGGGAGCTAGCGGGTTTAGCCAAAAACATTCAGTACTTC. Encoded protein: CATSRGELAGLAKNIQYF.

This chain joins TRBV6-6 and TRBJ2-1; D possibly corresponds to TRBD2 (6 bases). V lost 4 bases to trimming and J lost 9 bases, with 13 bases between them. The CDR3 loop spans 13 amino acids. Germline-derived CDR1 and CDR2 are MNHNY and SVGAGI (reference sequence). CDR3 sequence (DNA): TGTGCCAGCAGTTTCAGGGACTCTAGTGAGCAGTTCTTC. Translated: CASSFRDSSEQFF.

CDR3 residues: CASILGGVNTGELFF. Written as DNA, the CDR3 is TGTGCCAGCATCCTTGGGGGGGTAAACACCGGGGAGCTGTTTTTT. The J gene is TRBJ2-2, the V gene TRBV6-1; 7 bases map to TRBD2. There are 15 residues in the CDR3. Germline values: CDR1 MNHNS, CDR2 SASEGT. The J segment lost 2 bases and the V segment lost 7 bases, leaving 7 bases of the junction unmatched.

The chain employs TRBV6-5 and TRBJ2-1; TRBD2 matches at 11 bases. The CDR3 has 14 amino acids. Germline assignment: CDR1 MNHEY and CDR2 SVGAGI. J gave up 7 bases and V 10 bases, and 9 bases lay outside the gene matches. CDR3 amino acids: CATQVAGGFNEQFF. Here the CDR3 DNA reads TGTGCCACGCAGGTAGCGGGGGGGTTTAATGAGCAGTTCTTC.

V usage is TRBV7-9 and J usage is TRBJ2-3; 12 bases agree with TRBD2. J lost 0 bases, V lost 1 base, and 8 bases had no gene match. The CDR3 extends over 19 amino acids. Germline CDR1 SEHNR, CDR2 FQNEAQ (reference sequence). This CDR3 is CASSLDSTGTSGSTDTQYF. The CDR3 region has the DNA TGTGCCAGCAGCTTAGATAGTACAGGGACTAGCGGGAGCACAGATACGCAGTATTTT.

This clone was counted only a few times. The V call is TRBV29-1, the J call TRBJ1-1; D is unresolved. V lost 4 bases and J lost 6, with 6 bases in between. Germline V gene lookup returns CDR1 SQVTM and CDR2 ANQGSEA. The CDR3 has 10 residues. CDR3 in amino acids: CSVAVPEAFF. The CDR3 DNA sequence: TGCAGCGTTGCTGTTCCTGAAGCTTTCTTT.

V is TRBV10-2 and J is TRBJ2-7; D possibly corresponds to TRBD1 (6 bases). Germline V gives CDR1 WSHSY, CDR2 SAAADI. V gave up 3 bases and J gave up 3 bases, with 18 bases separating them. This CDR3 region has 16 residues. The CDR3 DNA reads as TGCGCCAGCAGTGATTATAGACCGGGACAAGGCTACGAGCAGTACTTC. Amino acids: CASSDYRPGQGYEQYF.

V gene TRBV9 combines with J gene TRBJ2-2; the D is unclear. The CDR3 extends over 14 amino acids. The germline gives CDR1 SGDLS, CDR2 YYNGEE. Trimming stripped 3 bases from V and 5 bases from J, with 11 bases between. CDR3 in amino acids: CASSGAVRTGELFF. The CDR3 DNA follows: TGTGCCAGCAGCGGGGCTGTTCGTACCGGGGAGCTGTTTTTT.

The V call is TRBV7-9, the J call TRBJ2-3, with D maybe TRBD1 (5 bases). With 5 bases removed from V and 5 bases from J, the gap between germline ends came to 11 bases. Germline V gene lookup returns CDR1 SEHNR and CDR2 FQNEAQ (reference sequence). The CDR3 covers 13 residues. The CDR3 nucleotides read TGTGCCAGCAGCGCCTCAGGGATAGATACGCAGTATTTT. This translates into CASSASGIDTQYF. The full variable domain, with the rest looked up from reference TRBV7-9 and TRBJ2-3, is DTGVSQNPRHKITKRGQNVTFRCDPISEHNRLYWYRQTLGQGPEFLTYFQNEAQLEKSRLLSDRFSAERPKGSFSTLEIQRTEQGDSAMYLCASSASGIDTQYFGPGTRLTVL.

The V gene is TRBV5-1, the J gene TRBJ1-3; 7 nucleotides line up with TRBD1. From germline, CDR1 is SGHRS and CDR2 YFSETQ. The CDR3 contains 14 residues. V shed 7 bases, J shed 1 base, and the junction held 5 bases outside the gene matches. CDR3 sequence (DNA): TGCGCCAGCCGGACAGGACCATCTGGAAACACCATATATTTT. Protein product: CASRTGPSGNTIYF.

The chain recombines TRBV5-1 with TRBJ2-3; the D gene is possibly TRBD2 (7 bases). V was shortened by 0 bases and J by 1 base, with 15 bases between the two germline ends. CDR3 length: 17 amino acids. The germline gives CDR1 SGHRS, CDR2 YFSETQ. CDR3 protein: CASSLGIGGGGTDTQYF. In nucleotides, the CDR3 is TGCGCCAGCAGCTTGGGTATAGGGGGGGGCGGCACAGATACGCAGTATTTT.

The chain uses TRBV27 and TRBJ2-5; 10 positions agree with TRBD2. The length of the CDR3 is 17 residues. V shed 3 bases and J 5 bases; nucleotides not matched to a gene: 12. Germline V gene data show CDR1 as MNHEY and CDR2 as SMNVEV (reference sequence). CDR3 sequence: CASSFYRTSGPQETQYF. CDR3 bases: TGTGCCAGCAGTTTTTATAGGACTAGCGGACCCCAGGAGACCCAGTACTTC.

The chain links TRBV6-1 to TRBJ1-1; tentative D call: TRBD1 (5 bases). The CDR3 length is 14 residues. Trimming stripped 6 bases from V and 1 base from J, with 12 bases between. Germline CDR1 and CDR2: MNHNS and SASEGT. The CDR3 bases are TGTGCCAGCAGGGCCGACAGCTGGAACACTGAAGCTTTCTTT. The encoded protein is CASRADSWNTEAFF.

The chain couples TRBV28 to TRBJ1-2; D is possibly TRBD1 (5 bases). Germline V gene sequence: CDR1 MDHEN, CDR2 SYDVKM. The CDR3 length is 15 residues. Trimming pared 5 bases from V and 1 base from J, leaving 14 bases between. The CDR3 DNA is TGTGCCAGCAGTCTCACAGGCCTAGTTAACTATGGCTACACCTTC. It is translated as CASSLTGLVNYGYTF.

The CDR3 region is CASSLANFGARGETQYF. Here the CDR3 DNA reads TGTGCCAGCAGCTTGGCGAATTTTGGGGCCAGGGGGGAGACCCAGTACTTC. The chain combines TRBV7-9 with TRBJ2-5; 7 nucleotides agree with TRBD1. J was trimmed by 5 bases and V by 3 bases; bases with no gene match: 15. The length of the CDR3 is 17 residues. Germline CDR1 and CDR2: SEHNR and FQNEAQ (reference sequence).